The 11 T cell receptor beta chains below were found in one sample sequenced in a study of cytomegalovirus exposure and HLA in healthy donors. The PCR ran on 60 Vbeta and 13 Jbeta primers. Libraries were prepared by immunoSEQ multiplex PCR; TCRdb keeps only in-frame clonotypes and omits some of them. The profile covers 130,000 to 150,000 clones, with around 75% appearing a single time and 2.9% taken by the ten largest. Sequencing used PBMCs. Every receptor here comes from a woman aged 25 to 39 in good health and CMV-seronegative.

This clone was observed a single time. The rearrangement uses TRBV30 and TRBJ2-5; D is possibly TRBD1 (8 bases). Looked up from germline, CDR1 is GTSNPN and CDR2 is SVGIG (reference sequence). V gave up 1 base and J gave up 7 bases, with 16 bases separating them. This CDR3 has 14 amino acids. The CDR3 protein is CAWSDPHRGGTQYF. CDR3 in DNA: TGTGCCTGGAGTGACCCCCACAGGGGGGGGACCCAGTACTTC.

This chain uses TRBV7-2 with TRBJ2-7, with TRBD2 identical over 14 bases. CDR3 length equals 14 residues. V shed 5 bases, J shed 6 bases, and the junction held 3 bases outside the gene matches. Germline V gene data show CDR1 as SGHTA and CDR2 as FQGNSA. In DNA form, the CDR3 reads TGTGCCAGCAGCCTAGGGACTAGCGGGGGCGAGCAGTACTTC. This gives the protein CASSLGTSGGEQYF. Based on the CDR3 plus reference TRBV7-2 and TRBJ2-7, the full variable domain is GAGVSQSPSNKVTEKGKDVELRCDPISGHTALYWYRQSLGQGLEFLIYFQGNSAPDKSGLPSDRFSAERTGGSVSTLTIQRTQQEDSAVYLCASSLGTSGGEQYFGPGTRLTVT.

In its sample, this clone was seen once. This chain joins TRBV7-2 and TRBJ2-2, with D maybe TRBD1 (5 bases). Trimming took 5 bases from V and 5 from J, leaving 18 bases between them. The CDR3 sequence is 16 residues long. Germline CDR1 and CDR2: SGHTA and FQGNSA. In nucleotides, the CDR3 is TGTGCCAGCAGCCGATCGCCGACAGCCACTACCGGGGAGCTGTTTTTT. Translated: CASSRSPTATTGELFF.

This clone was detected only a few times. This chain uses TRBV6-6 with TRBJ1-1; D gene ambiguous. Deletions cut 2 bases from V and 1 base from J, with 8 bases between. The CDR3 contains 14 residues. CDR1 and CDR2 from the germline V gene are MNHNY and SVGAGI (reference sequence). CDR3 loop: CASSYHKTNTEAFF. DNA for the CDR3: TGTGCCAGCAGTTACCACAAAACGAACACTGAAGCTTTCTTT.

J is TRBJ1-3 and V is TRBV18; 10 bases agree with TRBD1. The V gene end was trimmed by 2 bases and the J gene end by 0 bases; junction bases not matched to a gene: 4. CDR3 size: 17 residues. Germline CDR1 and CDR2: KGHSH and LQKENI. CDR3 DNA: TGTGCCAGCTCACCAAGACAGGGGGCGGACTCTGGAAACACCATATATTTT. Protein: CASSPRQGADSGNTIYF.

The V call is TRBV5-6, the J call TRBJ2-1, with 10 positions matching TRBD1. The V gene end was trimmed by 3 bases and the J gene end by 9 bases; junction bases not matched to a gene: 9. The CDR3 consists of 15 residues. The germline gives CDR1 SGHDT, CDR2 YYEEEE. The CDR3 DNA reads as TGTGCCAGCAGCTCGAGACGGACAGGGGGTTTTGAGCAGTTCTTC. Encoded protein: CASSSRRTGGFEQFF.

The V gene is TRBV2, the J gene TRBJ2-5; no definite D call. The CDR3 consists of 13 residues. The germline V and J ends were trimmed by 8 bases and 0 bases, with 10 bases remaining between them. Germline values: CDR1 SNHLY, CDR2 FYNNEI. Here the CDR3 reads CASGRGNQETQYF. The CDR3 DNA is TGTGCCAGCGGTCGCGGAAACCAAGAGACCCAGTACTTC.

The rearrangement uses TRBV9 and TRBJ1-2, with 7 bases fitting TRBD1. Germline CDR1 SGDLS, CDR2 YYNGEE. There are 14 residues in the CDR3. J was trimmed by 6 bases and V by 0 bases; bases with no gene match: 5. CDR3 DNA sequence: TGTGCCAGCAGCGTAGTAAGGGGGCTCGATGGCTACACCTTC. It yields the protein CASSVVRGLDGYTF.

This clone was seen just once. The chain is built from TRBV4-2 and TRBJ2-5; 9 bases align to TRBD2. The CDR3 loop spans 18 amino acids. The germline CDR1 and CDR2 sequences are LGHNA and YNFKEQ. Losses at the gene ends were 4 bases for V and 5 bases for J; bases not matched to a gene: 17. The CDR3 protein is CASSPVRGAGGSGETQYF. The CDR3 nucleotides read TGTGCCAGCAGCCCGGTCCGCGGAGCGGGAGGCTCGGGGGAGACCCAGTACTTC.

The chain couples TRBV29-1 to TRBJ2-7; 10 bases agree with TRBD1. This CDR3 has 13 amino acids. Germline V lookup: CDR1 SQVTM, CDR2 ANQGSEA. J gave up 3 bases and V 3 bases, and 2 bases lay outside the gene matches. For the CDR3, the DNA is TGCAGCGTTGAGGGACAGGGGCTCTACGAGCAGTACTTC. Its translation is CSVEGQGLYEQYF.

This clone was observed once. This chain's CDR3 is CASSLSQGRNTEAFF. The CDR3 DNA sequence: TGTGCCAGCAGTTTATCGCAGGGAAGAAACACTGAAGCTTTCTTT. The chain has TRBV28 and TRBJ1-1; tentatively, D is TRBD1 (5 bases). V was pared by 1 base and J by 2 bases, with 11 bases between. The germline gives CDR1 MDHEN, CDR2 SYDVKM. The CDR3 spans 15 residues.